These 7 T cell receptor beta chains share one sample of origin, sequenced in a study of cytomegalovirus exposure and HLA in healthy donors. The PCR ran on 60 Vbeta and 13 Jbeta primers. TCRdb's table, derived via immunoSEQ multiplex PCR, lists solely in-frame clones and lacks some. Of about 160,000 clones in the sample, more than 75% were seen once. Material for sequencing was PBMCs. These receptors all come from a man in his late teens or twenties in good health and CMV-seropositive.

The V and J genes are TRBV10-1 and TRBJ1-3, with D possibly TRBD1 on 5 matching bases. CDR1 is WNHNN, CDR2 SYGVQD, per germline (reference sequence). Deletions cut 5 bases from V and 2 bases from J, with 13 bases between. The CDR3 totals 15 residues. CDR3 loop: CASSPPGGAGNTIYF. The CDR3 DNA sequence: TGCGCCAGCAGTCCGCCCGGGGGTGCTGGAAACACCATATATTTT.

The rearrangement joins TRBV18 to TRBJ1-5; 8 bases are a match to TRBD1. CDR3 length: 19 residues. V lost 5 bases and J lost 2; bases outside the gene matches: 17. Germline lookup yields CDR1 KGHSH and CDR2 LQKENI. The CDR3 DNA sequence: TGTGCCAGCTCATCCTCATCCCCTCAGGGGGCGCGGGGCAATCAGCCCCAGCATTTT. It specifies CASSSSSPQGARGNQPQHF.

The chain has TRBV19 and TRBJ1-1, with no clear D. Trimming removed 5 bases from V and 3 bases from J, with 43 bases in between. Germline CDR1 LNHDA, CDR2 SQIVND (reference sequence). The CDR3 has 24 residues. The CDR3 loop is CASSAPVGFLVGGGEYFRDTEAFF. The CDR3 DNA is TGTGCCAGTAGTGCACCCGTGGGGTTCTTAGTCGGAGGAGGAGAATACTTTCGGGACACTGAAGCTTTCTTT. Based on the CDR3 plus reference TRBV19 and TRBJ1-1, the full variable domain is DGGITQSPKYLFRKEGQNVTLSCEQNLNHDAMYWYRQDPGQGLRLIYYSQIVNDFQKGDIAEGYSVSREKKESFPLTVTSAQKNPTAFYLCASSAPVGFLVGGGEYFRDTEAFFGQGTRLTVV.

The CDR3 bases are TGTGCCATCAGTTCGGCGAACACCGGGGAGCTGTTTTTT. This gives the protein CAISSANTGELFF. The rearrangement uses TRBV10-3 and TRBJ2-2; D gene unclear. This CDR3 contains 13 residues. Germline CDR1 is ENHRY and CDR2 is SYGVKD. V lost 5 bases and J 0 bases, leaving 4 bases between the germline ends.

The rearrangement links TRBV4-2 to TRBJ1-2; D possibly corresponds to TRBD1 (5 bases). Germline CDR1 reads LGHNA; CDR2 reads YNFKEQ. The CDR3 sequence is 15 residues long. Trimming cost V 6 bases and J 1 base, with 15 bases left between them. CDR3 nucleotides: TGTGCCAGCAGACGCAGGGCGTCTTATAACTATGGCTACACCTTC. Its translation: CASRRRASYNYGYTF.

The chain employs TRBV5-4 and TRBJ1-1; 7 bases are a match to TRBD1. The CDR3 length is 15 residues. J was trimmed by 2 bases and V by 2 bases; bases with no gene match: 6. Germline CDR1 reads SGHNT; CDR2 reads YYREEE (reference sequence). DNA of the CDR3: TGTGCCAGCAGCTTCAATACAGGGGTTAACACTGAAGCTTTCTTT. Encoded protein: CASSFNTGVNTEAFF.

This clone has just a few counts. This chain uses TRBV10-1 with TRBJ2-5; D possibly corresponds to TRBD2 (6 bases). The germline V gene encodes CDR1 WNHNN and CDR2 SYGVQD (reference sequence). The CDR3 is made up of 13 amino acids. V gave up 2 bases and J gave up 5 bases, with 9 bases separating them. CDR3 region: CASSESGRETQYF. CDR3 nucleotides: TGCGCCAGCAGTGAGAGCGGGCGGGAGACCCAGTACTTC.